Below, one T cell receptor (beta chain) is given with its context. Produced via immunoSEQ multiplex PCR; TCRdb's table is partial and in-frame only. The top ten hold roughly 30% of the sample, which has around 26,000 clones, approximately 86% seen once. The sample comes from a study of PD-L1 blockade in urothelial cancer. Overall study context: Atezolizumab was started by patients in the mid-2010s at 1,200 mg intravenously every 3 weeks. The median T cell count in blood samples was 110,000 to 150,000.

The sequencing used PBMCs, collected around atezolizumab (anti-PD-L1) treatment. The TCR comes from a man aged 60-69 years with urothelial cancer.

The CDR3, as DNA: TGTGCCAGCAGCTTAAGGGACTCGGAGACCCAGTACTTC. Translation: CASSLRDSETQYF. The rearrangement links TRBV5-4 to TRBJ2-5, with D perhaps TRBD2 (6 bases). V was cut by 2 bases and J by 5 bases, with 10 bases left in between. Germline CDR1 is SGHNT and CDR2 is YYREEE (reference sequence). This CDR3 spans 13 amino acids.